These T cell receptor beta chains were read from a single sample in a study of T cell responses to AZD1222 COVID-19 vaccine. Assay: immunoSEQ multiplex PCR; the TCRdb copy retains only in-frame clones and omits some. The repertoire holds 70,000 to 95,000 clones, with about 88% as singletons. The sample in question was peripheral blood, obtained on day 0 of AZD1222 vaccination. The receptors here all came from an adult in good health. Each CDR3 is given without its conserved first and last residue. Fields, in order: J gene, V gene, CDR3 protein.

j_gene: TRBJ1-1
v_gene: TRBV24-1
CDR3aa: ATSDQGYTEAF

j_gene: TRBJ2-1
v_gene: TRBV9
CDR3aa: ASSPRTSGSSYNEQF

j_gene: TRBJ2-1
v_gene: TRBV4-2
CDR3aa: ASSQLGQGSGNEQF

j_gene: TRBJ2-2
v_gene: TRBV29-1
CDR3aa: SVITGRADTGELF

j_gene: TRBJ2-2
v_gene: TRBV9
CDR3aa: ASSARSQGPTGELF

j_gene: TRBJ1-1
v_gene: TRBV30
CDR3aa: AWSDTEAF

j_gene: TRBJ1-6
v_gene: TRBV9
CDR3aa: ASSPRTVGPWNLH

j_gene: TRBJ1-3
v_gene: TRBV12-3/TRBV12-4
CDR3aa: ASSPEGNTIY

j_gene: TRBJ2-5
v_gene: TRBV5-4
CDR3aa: ASSLVGGGTQY

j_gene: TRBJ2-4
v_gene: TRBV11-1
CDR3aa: ASSLRGDIQY

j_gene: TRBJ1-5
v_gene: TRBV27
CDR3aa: ASGLQGAYNQPQH

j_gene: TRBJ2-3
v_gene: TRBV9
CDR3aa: ASSVGFGTDTQY

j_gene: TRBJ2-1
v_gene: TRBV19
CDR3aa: ASSIGQHNEQF

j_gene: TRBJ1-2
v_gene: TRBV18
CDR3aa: ASSPEAGNYGYT

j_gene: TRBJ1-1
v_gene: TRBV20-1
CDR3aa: SASVNTEAF

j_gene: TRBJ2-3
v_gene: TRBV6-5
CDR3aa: ASRNRGDTQY

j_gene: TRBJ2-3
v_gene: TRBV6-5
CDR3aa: ASSPDSISTDTQY

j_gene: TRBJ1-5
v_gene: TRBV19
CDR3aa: ASTGTENQPQH

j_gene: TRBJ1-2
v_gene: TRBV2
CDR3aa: ASSGLQNLNYGYT

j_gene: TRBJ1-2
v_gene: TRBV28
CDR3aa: ASSHRGEYT

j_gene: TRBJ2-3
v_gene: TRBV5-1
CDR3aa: ASSAGGGSTDTQY

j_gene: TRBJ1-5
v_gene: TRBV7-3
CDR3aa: ASSLNFPARPMAAQH

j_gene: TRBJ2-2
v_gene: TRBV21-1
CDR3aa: ASSKRVGGTGELF

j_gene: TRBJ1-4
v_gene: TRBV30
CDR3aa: ACTAGVTNEKLF

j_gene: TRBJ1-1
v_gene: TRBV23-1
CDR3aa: ASSHSVRRADTEAF

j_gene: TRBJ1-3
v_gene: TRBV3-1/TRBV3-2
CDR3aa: ASSSETRSDTIY

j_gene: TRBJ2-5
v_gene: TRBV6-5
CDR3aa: ASSYSGTGFAETQY

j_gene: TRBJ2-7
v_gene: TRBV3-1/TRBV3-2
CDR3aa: ASSPQGGSYEQY

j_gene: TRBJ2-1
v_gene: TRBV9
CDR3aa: ASSAPPDGPNEQF

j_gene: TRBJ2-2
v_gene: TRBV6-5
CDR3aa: ASSYLAGGRTGELF

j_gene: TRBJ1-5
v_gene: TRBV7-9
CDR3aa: ASSLGDRGQNQPQH

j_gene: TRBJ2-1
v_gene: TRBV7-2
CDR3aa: ASSRAPREQF

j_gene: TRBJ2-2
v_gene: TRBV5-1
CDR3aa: ASSLASRGAPGELF

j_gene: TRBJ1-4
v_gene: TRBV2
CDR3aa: ASSESAVGEKLF

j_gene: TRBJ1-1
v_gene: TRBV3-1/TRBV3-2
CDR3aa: ASYPTGGTEAF

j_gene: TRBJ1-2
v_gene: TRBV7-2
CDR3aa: ASSSRSGQDYGYT

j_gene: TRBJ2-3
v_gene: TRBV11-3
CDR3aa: ASSLQTGSTDTQY